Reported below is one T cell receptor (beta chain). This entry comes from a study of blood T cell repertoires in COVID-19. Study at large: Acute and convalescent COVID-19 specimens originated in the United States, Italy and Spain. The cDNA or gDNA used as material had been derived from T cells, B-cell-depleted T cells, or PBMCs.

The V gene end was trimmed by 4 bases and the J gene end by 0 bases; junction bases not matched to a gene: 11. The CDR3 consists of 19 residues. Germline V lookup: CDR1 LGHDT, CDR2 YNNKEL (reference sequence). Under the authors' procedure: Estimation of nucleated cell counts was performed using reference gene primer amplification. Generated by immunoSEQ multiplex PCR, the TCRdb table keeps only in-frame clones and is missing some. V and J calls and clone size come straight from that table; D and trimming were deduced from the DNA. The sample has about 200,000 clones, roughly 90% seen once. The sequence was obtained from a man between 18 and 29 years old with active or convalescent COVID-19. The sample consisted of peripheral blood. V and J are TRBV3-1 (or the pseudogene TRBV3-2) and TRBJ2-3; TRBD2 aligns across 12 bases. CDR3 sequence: CASSLGLAGKLYSTDTQYF. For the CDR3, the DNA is TGTGCCAGCAGCCTAGGACTAGCGGGGAAACTCTATAGCACAGATACGCAGTATTTT.